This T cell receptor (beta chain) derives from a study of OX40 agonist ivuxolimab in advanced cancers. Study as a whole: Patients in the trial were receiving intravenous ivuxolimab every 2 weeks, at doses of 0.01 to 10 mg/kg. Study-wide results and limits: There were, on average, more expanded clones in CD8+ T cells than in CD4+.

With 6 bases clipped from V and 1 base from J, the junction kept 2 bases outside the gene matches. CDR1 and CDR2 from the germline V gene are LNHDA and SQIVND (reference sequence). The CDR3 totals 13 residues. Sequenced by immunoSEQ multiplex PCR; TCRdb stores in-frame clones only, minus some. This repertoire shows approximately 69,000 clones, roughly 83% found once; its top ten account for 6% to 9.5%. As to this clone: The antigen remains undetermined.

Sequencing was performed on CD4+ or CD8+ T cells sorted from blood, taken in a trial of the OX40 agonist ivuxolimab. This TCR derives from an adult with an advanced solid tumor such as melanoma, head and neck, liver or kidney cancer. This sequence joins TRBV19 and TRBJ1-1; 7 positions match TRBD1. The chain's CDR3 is CASSRQGNTEAFF. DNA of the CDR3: TGTGCCAGTAGCAGACAGGGGAACACTGAAGCTTTCTTT.